A single sample is the source of the 12 T cell receptor beta chains below, sequenced in a study of low-dose radiotherapy and immunotherapy resistance in tumors (dated by TCRdb to 2022 to 2024). To make first-strand cDNA, Superscript III was used along with a set of TRAV- and TRBV-specific primers so that both the TCRalpha and TCRbeta chains were covered. TCRs were amplified with Phusion for 20 PCR cycles, with a constant-region primer paired with the adapter attached to the V primers. The public sequencing data were trimmed at Q25 with fastp and processed into clonotypes with MiXCR by TCRdb, which kept only in-frame beta chains. Entries are consolidated by CDR3 protein sequence, retaining the most common genes and DNA. The sample table lists approximately 9,700 distinct CDR3 sequences, roughly 42% of them with a count of one. The ten largest clones add up to 5.5% to 6.5% of the sample. These receptors were collected from a human donor with advanced metastatic prostate, ovarian, gallbladder or colorectal cancer (not recorded which). This table probably holds off-target reads from a library built for another chain.

The rearrangement uses TRBV20-1 and TRBJ2-7, with D perhaps matching TRBD1 (6 bases). Trimming stripped 1 base from V and 3 bases from J, with 10 bases between. CDR3 length: 13 residues. Germline CDR1 is DFQATT and CDR2 is SNEGSKA (reference sequence). CDR3 nucleotide sequence: TGCAGTGCTAGAGGGGGGCAGGACTACGAGCAGTACTTC. It specifies CSARGGQDYEQYF.

This clonotype was found a few times. V usage is TRBV7-6 and J usage is TRBJ2-5; the D gene is possibly TRBD1 (7 bases). With 1 base removed from V and 4 bases from J, the gap between germline ends came to 13 bases. The CDR3 covers 15 residues. Germline V gene lookup returns CDR1 SGHVS and CDR2 FNYEAQ. This CDR3 reads CASSLESQGGETQYF. The CDR3 DNA sequence: TGTGCCAGCAGCTTAGAGAGTCAGGGGGGAGAGACCCAGTACTTC.

The rearrangement joins TRBV5-1 to TRBJ1-3, with D unresolved. This CDR3 contains 14 residues. Trimming pared 1 base from V and 3 bases from J, leaving 8 bases between. CDR1 is SGHRS, CDR2 YFSETQ, per germline. CDR3 sequence: CASSLTPGGNTIYF. The CDR3 bases are TGCGCCAGCAGCTTGACCCCCGGTGGAAACACCATATATTTT. Complete variable domain (other parts from reference TRBV5-1 and TRBJ1-3): KAGVTQTPRYLIKTRGQQVTLSCSPISGHRSVSWYQQTPGQGLQFLFEYFSETQRNKGNFPGRFSGRQFSNSRSEMNVSTLELGDSALYLCASSLTPGGNTIYFGEGSWLTVV.

This chain uses TRBV27 with TRBJ2-3; either TRBD1 or TRBD2 may fit D (5 bases each). The CDR3 sequence is 15 residues long. Trimming removed 2 bases from V and 6 bases from J, with 15 bases in between. Germline CDR1 reads MNHEY; CDR2 reads SMNVEV (reference sequence). The CDR3 here is CASSLGGGERDTQYF. Written as DNA, the CDR3 is TGTGCCAGCAGTTTAGGTGGGGGAGAACGGGATACGCAGTATTTT.

This clonotype was detected a few times. V usage is TRBV19 and J usage is TRBJ2-2; the match to TRBD1 covers 9 bases. This CDR3 is 17 amino acids long. V dropped 3 bases and J dropped 4; count of bases not matched to a gene: 9. Germline V gene lookup returns CDR1 LNHDA and CDR2 SQIVND (reference sequence). The CDR3 DNA is TGTGCCAGTAGTATGGCCCGGGACAGGGTTATCACCGGGGAGCTGTTTTTT. This sequence encodes CASSMARDRVITGELFF.

The chain has TRBV29-1 and TRBJ2-3, with 9 bases matching TRBD1. The CDR3 sequence is 14 residues long. The V segment lost 3 bases and the J segment 6 bases; nucleotides outside the gene matches: 7. Germline V gene sequence: CDR1 SQVTM, CDR2 ANQGSEA. CDR3 sequence (DNA): TGCAGCGTTGAGGGACAGGGAGGAGGGGATACGCAGTATTTT. Amino acid sequence: CSVEGQGGGDTQYF.

This clonotype was seen a handful of times. The chain carries TRBV5-1 and TRBJ2-1, with D perhaps being TRBD1 or TRBD2 (5 bases each). V shed 6 bases and J shed 2 bases, with 15 bases lying between them. This CDR3 is built from 15 residues. CDR1 is SGHRS, CDR2 YFSETQ, per germline. The CDR3 bases are TGCGCCAGCACCATAACCGGGACGCCCTACAATGAGCAGTTCTTC. It encodes CASTITGTPYNEQFF.

This clonotype qualifies as large (0.1 to 1%). The chain employs TRBV27 and TRBJ1-2; a possible D gene is TRBD1 (6 bases). This CDR3 is 14 amino acids long. The V end lost 5 bases, the J end lost 5 bases, and 15 bases lay between the germline ends. Germline V gene data show CDR1 as MNHEY and CDR2 as SMNVEV (reference sequence). The CDR3: CASSAQGFWYGYTF. The CDR3 DNA follows: TGTGCCAGCAGTGCCCAGGGGTTTTGGTATGGCTACACCTTC.

The rearrangement uses TRBV6-2 or TRBV6-3 and TRBJ2-3, with 9 nucleotides matching TRBD2. This CDR3 has 16 residues. Germline loops: CDR1 MNHEY, CDR2 SVGEGT. After removal of 8 bases from V and 7 bases from J, the junction contained 16 bases not matched to a gene. DNA for the CDR3: TGTGCCAGCGCGGGGGGGGGCCGAGGGCGACTAAATACGCAGTATTTT. Translating gives CASAGGGRGRLNTQYF.

This clonotype ranks as large (0.1 to 1%). V usage is TRBV19 and J usage is TRBJ1-2; tentative D call: TRBD1 (5 bases). This CDR3 is 15 amino acids long. Looked up from germline, CDR1 is LNHDA and CDR2 is SQIVND (reference sequence). Trimming cost V 6 bases and J 4 bases, with 18 bases left between them. CDR3 in DNA: TGTGCCAGTAGATCGGGGGGTGCAGGTCCCTATGGCTACACCTTC. Encoded protein: CASRSGGAGPYGYTF.

This chain connects TRBV10-2 to TRBJ2-2; D remains unclear. The V end was cut by 0 bases, the J end by 8 bases, with 10 bases between. The CDR3 has 14 amino acids. Germline CDR1 and CDR2: WSHSY and SAAADI. The CDR3 protein is CASSESSARGELFF. For the CDR3, the DNA is TGCGCCAGCAGTGAGTCGTCGGCGCGAGGGGAGCTGTTTTTT.

This clonotype was detected a few times. The chain uses TRBV11-3 and TRBJ2-5, with D unclear. CDR1 is SGHNT and CDR2 is YENEEA in the germline V gene. The ends were cut back, 0 bases at V and 4 bases at J, with 12 bases in the middle. The CDR3 runs to 15 residues. This chain's CDR3 is CASSLDQKGSETQYF. Written as DNA, the CDR3 is TGTGCCAGCAGCTTAGATCAAAAGGGTTCAGAGACCCAGTACTTC.